Shown below are 5 T cell receptor beta chains from a single sample sequenced in a study of blood T cell repertoires in COVID-19. Clones were sequenced by immunoSEQ multiplex PCR, and TCRdb holds only the in-frame ones, with some missing. The sample gives 45,000 to 65,000 clones, around 85% of which show up once; around a quarter is in the top ten. Source material: peripheral blood. The receptor source for this set is a woman of 80 years or more with COVID-19, enrolled during active disease.

V and J are TRBV5-4 and TRBJ2-1, with D tentatively TRBD1 (6 bases). CDR1 and CDR2 (germline): SGHNT, YYREEE (reference sequence). Deletions cut 5 bases from V and 5 bases from J, with 11 bases between. The CDR3 totals 13 residues. DNA for the CDR3: TGTGCCAGCAGAGGGGGTCCCAACAATGAGCAGTTCTTC. Translating gives CASRGGPNNEQFF.

This clone is a singleton in its sample. The genes are TRBV11-3 and TRBJ2-3; no definite D call. V was shortened by 4 bases and J by 6 bases, with 8 bases between the two germline ends. Looked up from germline, CDR1 is SGHNT and CDR2 is YENEEA. The CDR3 contains 12 residues. The CDR3 coding sequence is TGTGCCAGCAGCTCCCTCGGTGATACGCAGTATTTT. Protein sequence: CASSSLGDTQYF.

V and J are TRBV7-2 and TRBJ2-2; perhaps TRBD1 as D (5 bases). The V end was cut by 1 base, the J end by 7 bases, with 13 bases between. Germline assignment: CDR1 SGHTA and CDR2 FQGNSA. This CDR3 has 15 residues. CDR3 sequence: CASSLGQLKLGELFF. The CDR3 DNA follows: TGTGCCAGCAGCTTAGGACAGCTGAAACTCGGGGAGCTGTTTTTT.

The chain joins TRBV18 to TRBJ1-3; 8 bases line up with TRBD1. This CDR3 comprises 17 residues. CDR1 KGHSH and CDR2 LQKENI come from the germline V gene. V lost 2 bases and J lost 0; bases outside the gene matches: 6. CDR3 sequence (DNA): TGTGCCAGCTCACCATCAGGGGGCGAGAGCTCTGGAAACACCATATATTTT. Protein product: CASSPSGGESSGNTIYF.

The chain links TRBV30 to TRBJ1-2; D is possibly TRBD1 (5 bases). V shed 4 bases and J shed 0 bases, with 15 bases lying between them. CDR3 length equals 15 residues. CDR1 and CDR2 (germline): GTSNPN, SVGIG (reference sequence). The CDR3 sequence is CAWNPGLPTNYGYTF. The CDR3 DNA reads as TGTGCCTGGAATCCGGGACTTCCGACTAACTATGGCTACACCTTC.